This entry is about one T cell receptor beta chain. The antigen is undetermined. Trimming took off 6 bases at V and 3 bases at J, with 10 bases between the two ends. Germline CDR1 SGHTA, CDR2 FQGNSA. This CDR3 comprises 13 residues. The PCR had 60 Vbeta and 13 Jbeta primers. Here immunoSEQ multiplex PCR was the method, and the copy in TCRdb shows in-frame clones only, minus some. Of roughly 84,000 clones in the sample, over 70% were seen once. The data stem from a study of cytomegalovirus exposure and HLA in healthy donors. Study-wide findings and caveats: In a later analysis, several top co-occurrence clusters appeared linked to parvovirus B19, influenza, CMV and Epstein-Barr virus. Later analysis demonstrated an association between a missense DCLRE1C variant and TCR beta V- and J-gene trimming.

The chain recombines TRBV7-2 with TRBJ2-3, with D possibly TRBD1 on 6 matching bases. Material for sequencing was PBMCs. This clonotype was obtained from a male donor in good health and CMV-seropositive. The CDR3 sequence: CASSYRATDTQYF. DNA of the CDR3: TGTGCCAGCAGTTACAGGGCGACAGATACGCAGTATTTT. Supplemented by reference TRBV7-2 and TRBJ2-3, the full variable domain reads GAGVSQSPSNKVTEKGKDVELRCDPISGHTALYWYRQSLGQGLEFLIYFQGNSAPDKSGLPSDRFSAERTGGSVSTLTIQRTQQEDSAVYLCASSYRATDTQYFGPGTRLTVL.